The clone carrying this T cell receptor beta chain has only one observation. Its antigen is not identified. The CDR3 has 13 residues. CDR1 and CDR2 from the germline V gene are SQVTM and ANQGSEA. V was pared by 8 bases and J by 6 bases, with 18 bases between. These data originate in a study of T cell responses to AZD1222 COVID-19 vaccine. Study-level findings and limits: Across spike, vaccine-associated CD4 TCRs were found, dominant at 160-218 and 743-854. Nearly half of spike-specific TCRs reportedly target variant regions that are unmutated in the B.1.351 and B.1.1.7 variants. Without day 14 samples, only post-peak T cell repertoires were studied. Seropositive at baseline were only a handful of AZD1222 recipients.

TCRdb keeps only in-frame clones here, not all; method: immunoSEQ multiplex PCR. Here the sample spans over 100,000 clones, 86% being singletons. This TCR came from an adult in good health. This specimen was peripheral blood, taken on day 0 of AZD1222 vaccination. The chain is built from TRBV29-1 and TRBJ2-3; possibly TRBD1 for D (6 bases). The DNA for the CDR3 is TGCAGCTTGGGGCAGGGGCGAGGGGATACGCAGTATTTT. Translation: CSLGQGRGDTQYF.